A selection of T cell receptor beta chains follows, all from one sample in a study of cytomegalovirus exposure and HLA in healthy donors. Libraries were prepared by immunoSEQ multiplex PCR; TCRdb keeps only in-frame clonotypes and omits some of them. The table records about 200,000 clones, over 65% of them present only once. The specimen sequenced was PBMCs. Every receptor here comes from a woman aged 18-35 years in good health and CMV-seronegative. CDR3s include the opening cysteine and the closing phenylalanine or tryptophan. A D gene is named only where the DNA matches it firmly. Where a row states a size, it is once, few, many or the class of an expanded clone; other rows omit it.

TRBJ2-5,TRBV2,-,-,TGTGCCAGCAGTGTAGAACAAGAGACCCAGTACTTC,CASSVEQETQYF
TRBJ2-1,TRBV2,-,-,TGTGCCAGCAGTGATGGTTTGGGTTACAATGAGCAGTTCTTC,CASSDGLGYNEQFF
TRBJ2-2,TRBV27,-,TRBD1,TGTGCCAGCAGTCGATCCCAGGGGGCGAACACCGGGGAGCTGTTTTTT,CASSRSQGANTGELFF
TRBJ2-1,TRBV9,-,-,TGTGCCAGCAGCGTAGCTACGGAGGCAGGACGAGGCTACAATGAGCAGTTCTTC,CASSVATEAGRGYNEQFF
TRBJ1-1,TRBV27,-,TRBD1,TGTGCCAGCAGCCATTCTCCGTCAGGGGGGGTCCTAAACACTGAAGCTTTCTTT,CASSHSPSGGVLNTEAFF
TRBJ2-7,TRBV5-4,-,-,TGTGCCAGCAGCATCCAACGGGACGGGCCCTACGAGCAGTACTTC,CASSIQRDGPYEQYF
TRBJ2-7,TRBV14,-,-,TGTGCCAGCAGCCAAGCGGGTTACGAGCAGTACTTC,CASSQAGYEQYF
TRBJ2-2,TRBV4-1,-,TRBD2,TGCGCCAGCAGCCAAGGGTATCATCCGGGACTAGCGGGGTACACCGGGGAGCTGTTTTTT,CASSQGYHPGLAGYTGELFF
TRBJ1-4,TRBV5-1,-,-,TGCGCCAGCAGCGCATCCGGGAAGGAAAAACTGTTTTTT,CASSASGKEKLFF
TRBJ2-2,TRBV19,few,-,TGTGCCAGTACCTCCCCACAGGACGCGAACACCGGGGAGCTGTTTTTT,CASTSPQDANTGELFF
TRBJ1-6,TRBV9,-,-,TGTGCCAGCAGCGGCCGGGACGGGGAAAGCTCCTATAATTCACCCCTCCACTTT,CASSGRDGESSYNSPLHF
TRBJ1-1,TRBV5-1,-,-,TGCGCCAGCAGCCGAGGGGGACAATATGGCTCTGAAGCTTTCTTT,CASSRGGQYGSEAFF
TRBJ2-2,TRBV7-9,-,-,TGTGCCAGCAGCTTAGCCGGCTCCGGGGAGCTGTTTTTT,CASSLAGSGELFF
TRBJ1-1,TRBV6-5,-,-,TGTGCCAGCAGCTCCCACGTTTCAGGTCCCGCTTTCTTT,CASSSHVSGPAFF
TRBJ2-4,TRBV5-1,-,-,TGCGCCAGCAGCTTGGTTTTCAGGGGCAAAAACATTCAGTACTTC,CASSLVFRGKNIQYF
TRBJ1-1,TRBV5-4,-,-,TGTGCCAGCAGCTTGCGCCTGGGGGACACTGAAGCTTTCTTT,CASSLRLGDTEAFF
TRBJ2-3,TRBV2,-,TRBD2,TGTGCCAGCAGGGAAGAGCTTGGACTAGCGGGGGTCACAGATACGCAGTATTTT,CASREELGLAGVTDTQYF
TRBJ1-4,TRBV6-6,-,TRBD1,TGTGCCAGCAGTTACTCGGGACAGGGGGCTGAAAAACTGTTTTTT,CASSYSGQGAEKLFF